One sample yielded the 25 T cell receptor beta chains listed below, sequenced in a study of blood T cells in healthy people across ages. Primed by a sample-barcoded 5' primer and a J-beta primer mix, a second PCR proceeded for roughly 6 to 12 cycles. MiXCR was run by TCRdb on the 5' RACE reads, yielding one entry per CDR3 protein. Of around 870,000 distinct CDR3 sequences listed, more than 25% are singletons. Input material: blood. Source of these receptors: a woman of 80 years or more in good health.

This clonotype was found a few times. The CDR3 sequence is CASSATGGDFRETQYF. CDR3 DNA sequence: TGTGCCAGCAGCGCGACAGGGGGCGATTTTAGAGAGACCCAGTACTTC. The rearrangement joins TRBV11-3 to TRBJ2-5, with 10 positions matching TRBD1. Germline V lookup: CDR1 SGHNT, CDR2 YENEEA. Unmatched junction bases numbered 10, after V lost 5 bases and J lost 4 bases. The CDR3 is made up of 16 amino acids.

As to this clonotype: A read error is possible here, since a much larger clone lies one base away. The chain couples TRBV5-5 to TRBJ2-7; D may be TRBD1 (6 bases). V lost 2 bases and J lost 5, with 17 bases in between. Germline values: CDR1 SGHKS, CDR2 YYEKEE (reference sequence). There are 15 residues in the CDR3. This CDR3 reads CASSLTGITSHEQYF. CDR3 nucleotides: TGTGCCAGCAGCTTAACAGGGATAACCAGCCACGAGCAGTACTTC.

This clonotype appeared many times. CDR3 DNA: TGCGCCAGCAGTGATTGGGGGGGAAATAGCACAGATACGCAGTATTTT. This sequence encodes CASSDWGGNSTDTQYF. The J gene is TRBJ2-3, the V gene TRBV10-2; 7 bases are shared with TRBD2. Per the germline V gene, CDR1 is WSHSY and CDR2 is SAAADI. The CDR3 extends over 16 amino acids. The trim removed 3 bases at V and 0 bases at J, leaving 6 bases unmatched.

There are many counts of this clonotype. V gene TRBV5-5 combines with J gene TRBJ2-1, with D unclear. CDR1 SGHKS and CDR2 YYEKEE come from the germline V gene (reference sequence). Trimming removed 0 bases at V and 0 bases at J, with 10 bases between. This CDR3 contains 16 residues. CDR3 sequence (DNA): TGTGCCAGCAGCTTGGGCCTCTCGTTCTCCTACAATGAGCAGTTCTTC. This codes for CASSLGLSFSYNEQFF.

The V gene is TRBV12-3 or TRBV12-4, the J gene TRBJ1-5; 11 bases match TRBD1. With V trimmed by 2 bases and J by 2 bases, 2 bases remained unmatched. CDR3 size: 16 residues. This CDR3 is CASSLRTGGRNQPQHF. The CDR3 nucleotides read TGTGCCAGCAGTTTAAGGACAGGGGGCCGCAATCAGCCCCAGCATTTT.

This clonotype was observed a handful of times. A clone one base away is much larger, so this may be a read error. The chain uses TRBV5-1 and TRBJ2-5; the match to TRBD1 covers 7 bases. Germline V gene sequence: CDR1 SGHRS, CDR2 YFSETQ. This CDR3 is 13 amino acids long. The V and J ends lost 6 bases and 2 bases, in that order; junction bases with no gene match: 4. The DNA of the CDR3 is TGCGCCAGCAACTGGGGACAGCAAGAGACCCAGTACTTC. The encoded protein is CASNWGQQETQYF.

In its sample, this clonotype was seen many times. The J gene is TRBJ2-5, the V gene TRBV6-2 or TRBV6-3, with D perhaps TRBD1 (6 bases). Germline V gene data show CDR1 as MNHEY and CDR2 as SVGEGT. This CDR3 is built from 14 residues. The V end lost 0 bases, the J end lost 4 bases, and 9 bases lay between the germline ends. The CDR3 loop reads CASSYSDRIETQYF. The CDR3 DNA reads as TGTGCCAGCAGTTACTCGGACAGAATAGAGACCCAGTACTTC.

This clonotype was seen many times. The V call is TRBV15, the J call TRBJ2-3; 8 bases fit TRBD1. Germline CDR1 reads LNHNV; CDR2 reads YYDKDF (reference sequence). The V segment lost 6 bases and the J segment 11 bases; nucleotides outside the gene matches: 4. The CDR3 is 11 amino acids. The CDR3: CATRTGQVQYF. The CDR3 coding sequence is TGTGCCACCAGAACGGGACAGGTGCAGTATTTT.

This clonotype occurred a few times. The chain links TRBV6-1 to TRBJ1-5; 12 bases fit TRBD1. This CDR3 has 17 amino acids. V was clipped by 2 bases and J by 0 bases; unmatched bases: 2. Germline V gene lookup returns CDR1 MNHNS and CDR2 SASEGT. CDR3 nucleotide sequence: TGTGCCAGCAGTGAACAGGGACAGGGGGCTAGCAATCAGCCCCAGCATTTT. This gives the protein CASSEQGQGASNQPQHF.

As regards this clonotype: One junction end disagrees with the germline gene, perhaps due to a read error. The rearrangement uses TRBV5-1 and TRBJ1-5; D unresolved. This CDR3 has 15 residues. CDR1 is SGHRS and CDR2 is YFSETQ in the germline V gene. CDR3 amino acids: CAGSENPGSNQPQHF. Written as DNA, the CDR3 is TGCGCCGGCAGCGAGAACCCCGGTAGCAATCAGCCCCAGCATTTT. Filled out from reference TRBV5-1 and TRBJ1-5, the complete variable domain reads KAGVTQTPRYLIKTRGQQVTLSCSPISGHRSVSWYQQTPGQGLQFLFEYFSETQRNKGNFPGRFSGRQFSNSRSEMNVSTLELGDSALYLCAGSENPGSNQPQHFGDGTRLSIL.

This clonotype was detected only a few times. This may be a read error, as it is one base from a much larger clone. V gene TRBV5-1 combines with J gene TRBJ1-2; D ambiguous. The V gene's germline CDR1 is SGHRS and CDR2 YFSETQ. Between the trimmed V and J ends, which lost 5 bases and 4 bases, there was a span of 12 bases. The CDR3 has 13 amino acids. DNA of the CDR3: TGCGCCAGCAGACCAGACGCTGGCTATGGCTACACCTTC. Its translation is CASRPDAGYGYTF.

The V call is TRBV4-1, the J call TRBJ2-2; D is unclear. The CDR3 consists of 14 residues. Deletions cut 3 bases from V and 4 bases from J, with 9 bases between. The V gene's germline CDR1 is MGHRA and CDR2 YSYEKL. In nucleotides, the CDR3 is TGCGCCAGCAGCCAGATAGAGTTCACCGGGGAGCTGTTTTTT. Translated, it gives CASSQIEFTGELFF.

Of note for this clonotype: A much larger clone differs from this one at a single base, so this may be a read error. The chain carries TRBV6-2 or TRBV6-3 and TRBJ2-5; D gene uncertain. V shed 4 bases and J shed 0 bases, with 15 bases lying between them. The CDR3 length is 16 residues. CDR1 and CDR2 from the germline V gene are MNHEY and SVGEGT. In DNA form, the CDR3 reads TGTGCCAGCAGTTCCATCAGCAGGAGTTACCAAGAGACCCAGTACTTC. Its protein is CASSSISRSYQETQYF.

This clonotype was seen ten or more times. The V gene is TRBV5-6, the J gene TRBJ2-1; TRBD2 matches at 8 bases. In germline, CDR1 is SGHDT, CDR2 YYEEEE. The CDR3 runs to 17 residues. J lost 7 bases, V lost 3 bases, and 15 bases had no gene match. CDR3 in DNA: TGTGCCAGCAGCTCAACTACTCGTCGCGGGGGGAGTAATGAGCAGTTCTTC. It translates to CASSSTTRRGGSNEQFF.

The CDR3 nucleotides are TGCAGTGCTAGAGAGACAGGTCGACAGCCCCAGCATTTT. It encodes CSARETGRQPQHF. The chain joins TRBV20-1 to TRBJ1-5; a possible D gene is TRBD1 (6 bases). CDR1 DFQATT and CDR2 SNEGSKA come from the germline V gene (reference sequence). V was cut by 0 bases and J by 7 bases, with 10 bases left in between. There are 13 residues in the CDR3.

For this clonotype: A much larger clone differs by one base, so this may be a read error. The chain couples TRBV6-5 to TRBJ1-2, with D possibly TRBD1 on 5 matching bases. The CDR3 consists of 14 residues. V was pared by 3 bases and J by 5 bases, with 13 bases between. CDR1 and CDR2 from the germline V gene are MNHEY and SVGAGI. CDR3 amino acids: CASSYEPGRYGYTF. CDR3 bases: TGTGCCAGCAGTTATGAGCCAGGGCGGTATGGCTACACCTTC.

This clonotype showed up many times. The chain joins TRBV4-3 to TRBJ2-7, with D possibly called TRBD1 or TRBD2 (5 bases each). CDR3 length equals 15 residues. Trimming removed 2 bases from V and 3 bases from J, with 14 bases in between. Germline lookup yields CDR1 LGHNA and CDR2 YSLEER. CDR3 in DNA: TGCGCCAGCAGCCAAACTCTCTGGGGGATCTACGAGCAGTACTTC. As protein: CASSQTLWGIYEQYF.

V is TRBV20-1 and J is TRBJ1-5; maybe TRBD1 (5 bases). The CDR3 is 15 residues long. V dropped 6 bases and J dropped 0 bases, with 15 bases sitting between them. The germline gives CDR1 DFQATT, CDR2 SNEGSKA (reference sequence). As DNA, the CDR3 is TGCAGTGCCATGAGAGACAGCTATAGCAATCAGCCCCAGCATTTT. Translated, it gives CSAMRDSYSNQPQHF.

This clonotype was found many times. V is TRBV11-2 and J is TRBJ2-5; a weak D match, TRBD2 (6 bases). The V end was cut by 2 bases, the J end by 5 bases, with 12 bases between. CDR1 and CDR2 from the germline V gene are SGHAT and FQNNGV. This CDR3 has 14 residues. For the CDR3, the DNA is TGTGCCAGCAGCTTATGGAGGGCGGGTGAGACCCAGTACTTC. Protein sequence: CASSLWRAGETQYF.

This clonotype was detected a few times. The rearrangement uses TRBV18 and TRBJ2-5, with D maybe TRBD1 (5 bases). This CDR3 is 14 amino acids long. With 1 base removed from V and 5 bases from J, the gap between germline ends came to 11 bases. Looked up from germline, CDR1 is KGHSH and CDR2 is LQKENI. CDR3 in DNA: TGTGCCAGCTCACCACGAGGCAGGGCCGAGACCCAGTACTTC. This sequence encodes CASSPRGRAETQYF.

The chain employs TRBV5-1 and TRBJ2-2; possibly TRBD1 for D (5 bases). The CDR3 totals 15 residues. Germline loops: CDR1 SGHRS, CDR2 YFSETQ. V dropped 6 bases and J dropped 0 bases, with 12 bases sitting between them. In nucleotides, the CDR3 is TGCGCCAGCACCCTGACAGTTACGAACACCGGGGAGCTGTTTTTT. It yields the protein CASTLTVTNTGELFF.

This sequence joins TRBV11-2 and TRBJ2-1, with D possibly matching TRBD1 (6 bases). Germline assignment: CDR1 SGHAT and CDR2 FQNNGV. Trimming took off 3 bases at V and 0 bases at J, with 15 bases between the two ends. The CDR3 length is 17 residues. Written as DNA, the CDR3 is TGTGCCAGCAGCTTGCCCCTCAGGGGCCCCTCCTACAATGAGCAGTTCTTC. Protein product: CASSLPLRGPSYNEQFF.

The sample holds one count of this clonotype. Just one base apart from a much larger clone, this may be a read error. This chain connects TRBV20-1 to TRBJ1-4, with no clear D. CDR3 size: 14 residues. Germline V CDR1 and CDR2: DFQATT, SNEGSKA (reference sequence). CDR3 region: CGARDPIPNEKLFF. DNA for the CDR3: TGCGGTGCTAGAGACCCCATACCCAATGAAAAACTGTTTTTT.

The chain carries TRBV20-1 and TRBJ2-4; 16 bases fit TRBD2. The CDR3 loop spans 16 amino acids. Germline V gene data show CDR1 as DFQATT and CDR2 as SNEGSKA (reference sequence). The V gene end was trimmed by 3 bases and the J gene end by 5 bases; junction bases not matched to a gene: 4. The CDR3 protein is CSASAGTSGGENIQYF. CDR3 bases: TGCAGTGCTAGCGCCGGGACTAGCGGGGGGGAAAACATTCAGTACTTC.

Of note for this clonotype: A read error may be the cause here, since a much bigger clone is one base away. V gene TRBV7-2 combines with J gene TRBJ2-1; D gene uncertain. The J call is uncertain, as TRBJ2-7 better fits the DNA end. Germline assignment: CDR1 SGHTA and CDR2 FQGNSA. CDR3 length equals 15 residues. CDR3 nucleotides: TGTGCCAGCAGCTCTAACAGAAACCCTTACAATGAGCAGTACTTC. As protein: CASSSNRNPYNEQYF.